This T cell receptor (beta chain) was sequenced in a study of control samples from healthy donors and cancer patients. The germline V gene has CDR1 SEHNR and CDR2 FQNEAQ (reference sequence). The length of the CDR3 is 16 residues. The V gene lost 4 bases and the J gene lost 0 bases, with 15 bases spanning the gap. The data were produced by immunoSEQ multiplex PCR, yet TCRdb's version contains in-frame clones alone and is incomplete. The profile shows about 130,000 clones, roughly 95% of them singletons. Specimen: blood. This sequence was found in a man in his thirties or forties in good health. The chain links TRBV7-9 to TRBJ2-5; D might be TRBD2 (5 bases). This chain's CDR3 is CASSSYPTGYQETQYF. As DNA, the CDR3 is TGTGCCAGCAGCTCCTACCCAACGGGGTACCAAGAGACCCAGTACTTC.